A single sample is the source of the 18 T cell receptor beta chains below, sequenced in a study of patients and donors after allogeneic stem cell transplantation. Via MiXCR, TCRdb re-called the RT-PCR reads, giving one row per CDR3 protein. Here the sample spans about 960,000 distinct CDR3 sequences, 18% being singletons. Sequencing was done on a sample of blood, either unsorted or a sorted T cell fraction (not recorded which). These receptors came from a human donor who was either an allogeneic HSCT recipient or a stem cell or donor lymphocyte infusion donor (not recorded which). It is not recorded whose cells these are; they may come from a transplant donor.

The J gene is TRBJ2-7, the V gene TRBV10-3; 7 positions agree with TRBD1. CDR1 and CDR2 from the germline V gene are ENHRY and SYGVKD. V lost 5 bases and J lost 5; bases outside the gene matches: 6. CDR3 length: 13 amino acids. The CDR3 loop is CAISLTGTDEQYF. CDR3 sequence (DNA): TGTGCCATCAGTCTGACAGGGACGGACGAGCAGTACTTC.

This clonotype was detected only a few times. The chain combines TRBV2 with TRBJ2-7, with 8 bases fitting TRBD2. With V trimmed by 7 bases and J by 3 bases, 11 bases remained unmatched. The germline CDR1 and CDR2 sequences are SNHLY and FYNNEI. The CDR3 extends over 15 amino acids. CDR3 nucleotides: TGTGCCAGCAAGATGAGCGGGAGTATTCACTACGAGCAGTACTTC. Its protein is CASKMSGSIHYEQYF.

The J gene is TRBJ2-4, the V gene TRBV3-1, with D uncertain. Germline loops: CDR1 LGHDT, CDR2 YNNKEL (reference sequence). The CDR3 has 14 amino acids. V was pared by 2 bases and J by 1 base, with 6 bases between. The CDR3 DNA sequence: TGTGCCAGCAGCCAACAACTGGCCAAAAACATTCAGTACTTC. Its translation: CASSQQLAKNIQYF.

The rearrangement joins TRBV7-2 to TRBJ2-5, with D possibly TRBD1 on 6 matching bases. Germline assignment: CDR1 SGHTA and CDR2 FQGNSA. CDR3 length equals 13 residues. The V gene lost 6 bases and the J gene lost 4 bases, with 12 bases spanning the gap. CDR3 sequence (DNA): TGTGCCAGCAGGTACAGGGTGCGAGAGACCCAGTACTTC. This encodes CASRYRVRETQYF.

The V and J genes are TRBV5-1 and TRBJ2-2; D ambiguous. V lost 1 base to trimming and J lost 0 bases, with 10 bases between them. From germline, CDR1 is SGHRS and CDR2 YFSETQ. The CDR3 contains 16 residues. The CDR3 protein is CASSLRARTNTGELFF. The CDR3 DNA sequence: TGCGCCAGCAGCTTGAGGGCTCGAACGAACACCGGGGAGCTGTTTTTT.

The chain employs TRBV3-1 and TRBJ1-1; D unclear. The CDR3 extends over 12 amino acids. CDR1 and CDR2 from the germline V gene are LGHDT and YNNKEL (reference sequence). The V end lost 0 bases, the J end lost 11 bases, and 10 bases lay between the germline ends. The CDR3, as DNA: TGTGCCAGCAGCCAAGATACAGCCGCGGCTTTCTTT. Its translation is CASSQDTAAAFF. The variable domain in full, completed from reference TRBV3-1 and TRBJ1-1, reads DTAVSQTPKYLVTQMGNDKSIKCEQNLGHDTMYWYKQDSKKFLKIMFSYNNKELIINETVPNRFSPKSPDKAHLNLHINSLELGDSAVYFCASSQDTAAAFFGQGTRLTVV.

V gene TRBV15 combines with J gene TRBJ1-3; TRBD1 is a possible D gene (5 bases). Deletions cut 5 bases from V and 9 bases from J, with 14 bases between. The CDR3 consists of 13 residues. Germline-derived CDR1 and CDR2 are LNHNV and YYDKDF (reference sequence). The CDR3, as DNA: TGTGCCACCAGCGTTGGGGGTTTCTCCACCATATATTTT. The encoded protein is CATSVGGFSTIYF.

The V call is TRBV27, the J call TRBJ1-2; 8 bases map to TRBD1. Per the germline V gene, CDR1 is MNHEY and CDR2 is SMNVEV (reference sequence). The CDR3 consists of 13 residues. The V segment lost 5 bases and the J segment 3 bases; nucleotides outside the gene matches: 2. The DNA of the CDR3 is TGTGCCAGCAGTCCAGGGGGCCACTATGGCTACACCTTC. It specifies CASSPGGHYGYTF.

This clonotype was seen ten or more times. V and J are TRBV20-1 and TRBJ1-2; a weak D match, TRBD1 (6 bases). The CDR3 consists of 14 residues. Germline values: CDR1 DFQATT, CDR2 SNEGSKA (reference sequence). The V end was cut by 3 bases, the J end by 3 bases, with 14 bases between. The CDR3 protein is CSARLQGVDYGYTF. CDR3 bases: TGCAGTGCTAGGTTACAGGGCGTCGACTATGGCTACACCTTC.

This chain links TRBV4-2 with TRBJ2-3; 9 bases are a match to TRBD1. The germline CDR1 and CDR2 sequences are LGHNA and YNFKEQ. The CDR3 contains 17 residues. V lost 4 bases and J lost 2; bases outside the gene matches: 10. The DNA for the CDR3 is TGTGCCAGCAGCCCCCGACCCGGGACAGGGACCACAGATACGCAGTATTTT. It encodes CASSPRPGTGTTDTQYF.

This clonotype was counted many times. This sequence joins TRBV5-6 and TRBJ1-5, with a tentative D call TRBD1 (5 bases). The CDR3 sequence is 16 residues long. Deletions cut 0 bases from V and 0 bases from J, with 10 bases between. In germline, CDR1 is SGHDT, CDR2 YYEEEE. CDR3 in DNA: TGTGCCAGCAGCTTGGGCCAGGGCAATAGCAATCAGCCCCAGCATTTT. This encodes CASSLGQGNSNQPQHF.

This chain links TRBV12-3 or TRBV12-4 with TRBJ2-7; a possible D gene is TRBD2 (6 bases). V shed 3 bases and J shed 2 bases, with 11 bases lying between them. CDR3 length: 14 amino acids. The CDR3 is CASSLRDFPYEQYF. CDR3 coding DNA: TGTGCCAGCAGTTTGAGGGACTTCCCCTACGAGCAGTACTTC.

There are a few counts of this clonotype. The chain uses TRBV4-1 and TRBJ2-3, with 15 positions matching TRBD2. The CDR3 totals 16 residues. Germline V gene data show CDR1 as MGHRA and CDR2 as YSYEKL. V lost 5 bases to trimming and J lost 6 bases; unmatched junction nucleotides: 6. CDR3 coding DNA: TGCGCCAGCAGCTTACGGACTAGCGGGGGGGCCGATACGCAGTATTTT. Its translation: CASSLRTSGGADTQYF.

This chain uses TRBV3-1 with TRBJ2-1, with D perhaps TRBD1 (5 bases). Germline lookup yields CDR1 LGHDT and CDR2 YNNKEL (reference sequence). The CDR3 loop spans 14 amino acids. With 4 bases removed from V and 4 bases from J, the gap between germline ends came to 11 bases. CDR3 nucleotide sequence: TGTGCCAGCAGCCTTAGGGCAGGGTACAATGAGCAGTTCTTC. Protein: CASSLRAGYNEQFF.

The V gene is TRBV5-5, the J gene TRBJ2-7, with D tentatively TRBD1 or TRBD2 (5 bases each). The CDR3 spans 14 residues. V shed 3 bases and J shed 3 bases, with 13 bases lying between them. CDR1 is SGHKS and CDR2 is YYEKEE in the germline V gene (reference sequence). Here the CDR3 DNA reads TGTGCCAGCAGCTCGGGACCTGGCCTCTACGAGCAGTACTTC. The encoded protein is CASSSGPGLYEQYF.

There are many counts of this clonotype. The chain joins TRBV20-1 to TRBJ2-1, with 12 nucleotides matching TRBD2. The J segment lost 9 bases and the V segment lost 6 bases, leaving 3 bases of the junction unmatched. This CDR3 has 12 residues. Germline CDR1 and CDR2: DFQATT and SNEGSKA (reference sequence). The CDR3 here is CSATSGGSEQFF. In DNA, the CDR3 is TGCAGTGCGACTAGCGGGGGATCTGAGCAGTTCTTC.

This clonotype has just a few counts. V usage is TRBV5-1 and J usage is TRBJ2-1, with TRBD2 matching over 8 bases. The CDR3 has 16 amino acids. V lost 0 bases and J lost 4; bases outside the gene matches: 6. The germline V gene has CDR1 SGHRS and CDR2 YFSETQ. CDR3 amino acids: CASSLDPSGPYNEQFF. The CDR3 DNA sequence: TGCGCCAGCAGCTTGGATCCTAGCGGGCCGTACAATGAGCAGTTCTTC.

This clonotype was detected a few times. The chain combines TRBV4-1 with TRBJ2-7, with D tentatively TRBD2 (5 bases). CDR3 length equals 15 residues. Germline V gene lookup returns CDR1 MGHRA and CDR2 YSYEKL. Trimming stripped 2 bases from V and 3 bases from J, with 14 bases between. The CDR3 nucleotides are TGCGCCAGCAGCCAAACCCTCCTAGCCGGCTACGAGCAGTACTTC. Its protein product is CASSQTLLAGYEQYF.